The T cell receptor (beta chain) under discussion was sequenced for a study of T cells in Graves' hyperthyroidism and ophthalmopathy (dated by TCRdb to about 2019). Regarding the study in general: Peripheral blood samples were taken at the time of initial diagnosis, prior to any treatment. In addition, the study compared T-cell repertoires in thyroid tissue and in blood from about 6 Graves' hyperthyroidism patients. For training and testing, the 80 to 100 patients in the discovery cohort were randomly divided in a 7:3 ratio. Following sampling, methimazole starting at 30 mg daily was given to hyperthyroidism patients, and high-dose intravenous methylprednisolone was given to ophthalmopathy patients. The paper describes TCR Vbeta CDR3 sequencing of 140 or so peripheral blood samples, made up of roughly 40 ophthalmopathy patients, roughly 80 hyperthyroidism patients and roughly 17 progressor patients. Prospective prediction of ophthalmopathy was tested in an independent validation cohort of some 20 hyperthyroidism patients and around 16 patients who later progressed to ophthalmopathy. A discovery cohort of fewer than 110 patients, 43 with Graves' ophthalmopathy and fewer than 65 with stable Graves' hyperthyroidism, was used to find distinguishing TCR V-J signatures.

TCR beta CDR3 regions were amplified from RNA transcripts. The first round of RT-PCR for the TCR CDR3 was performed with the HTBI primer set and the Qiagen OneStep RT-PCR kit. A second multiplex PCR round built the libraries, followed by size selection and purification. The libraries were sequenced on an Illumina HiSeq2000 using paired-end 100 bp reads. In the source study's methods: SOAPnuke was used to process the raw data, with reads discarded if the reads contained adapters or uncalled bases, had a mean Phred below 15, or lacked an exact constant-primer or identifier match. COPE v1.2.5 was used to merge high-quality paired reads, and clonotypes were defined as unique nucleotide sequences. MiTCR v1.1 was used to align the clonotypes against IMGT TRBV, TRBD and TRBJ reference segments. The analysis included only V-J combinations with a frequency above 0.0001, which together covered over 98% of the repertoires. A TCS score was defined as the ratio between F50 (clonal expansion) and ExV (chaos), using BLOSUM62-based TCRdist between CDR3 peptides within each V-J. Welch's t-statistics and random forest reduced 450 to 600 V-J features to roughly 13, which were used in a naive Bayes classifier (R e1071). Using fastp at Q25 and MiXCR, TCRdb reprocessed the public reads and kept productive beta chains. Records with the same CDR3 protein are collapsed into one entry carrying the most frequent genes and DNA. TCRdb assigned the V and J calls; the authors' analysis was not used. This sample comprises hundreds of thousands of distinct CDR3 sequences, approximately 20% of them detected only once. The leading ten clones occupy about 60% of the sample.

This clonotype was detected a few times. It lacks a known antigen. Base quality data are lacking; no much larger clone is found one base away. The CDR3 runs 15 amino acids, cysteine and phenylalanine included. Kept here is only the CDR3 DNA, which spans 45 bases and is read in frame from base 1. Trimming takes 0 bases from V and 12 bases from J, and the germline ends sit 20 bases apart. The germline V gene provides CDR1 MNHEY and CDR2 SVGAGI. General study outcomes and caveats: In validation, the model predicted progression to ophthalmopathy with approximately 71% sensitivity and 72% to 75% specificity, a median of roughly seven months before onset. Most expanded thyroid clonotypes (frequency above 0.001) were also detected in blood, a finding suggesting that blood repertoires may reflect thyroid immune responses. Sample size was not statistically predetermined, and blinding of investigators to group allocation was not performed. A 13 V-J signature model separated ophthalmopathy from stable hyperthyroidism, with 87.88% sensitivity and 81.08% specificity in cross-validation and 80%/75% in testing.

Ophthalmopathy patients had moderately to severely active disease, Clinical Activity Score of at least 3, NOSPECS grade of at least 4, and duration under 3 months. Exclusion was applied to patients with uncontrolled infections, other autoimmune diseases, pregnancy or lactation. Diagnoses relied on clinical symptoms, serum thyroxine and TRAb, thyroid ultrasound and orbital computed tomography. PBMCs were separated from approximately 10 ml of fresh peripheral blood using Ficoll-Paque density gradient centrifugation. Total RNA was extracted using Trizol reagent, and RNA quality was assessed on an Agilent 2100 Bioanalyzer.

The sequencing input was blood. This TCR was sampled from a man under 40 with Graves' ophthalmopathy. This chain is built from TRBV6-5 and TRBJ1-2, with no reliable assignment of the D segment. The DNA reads TGTGCCAGCAGTTACTCGACGGCGAGGACGGGAAGAAACACCTTC. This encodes CASSYSTARTGRNTF.